This TCR beta chain is from a study of blood T cells in healthy people across ages. Combining a sample-barcoded 5' primer with a J-beta primer mix, a second PCR ran for roughly 6 to 12 cycles. TCRdb re-called the 5' RACE reads with MiXCR, one entry per CDR3 protein. The sample lists roughly 1,000,000 distinct CDR3 sequences; about 25% were seen once. Whole-study findings and limits: With age, beta diversity per million T cells declined roughly linearly, significantly by 30 to 40.

Regarding this clonotype: Its antigen is currently unknown.

These records were also assigned to another study, of T cells of mothers and their children.

The sequence was collected from a girl aged 2 to 10 in good health. The sample was blood.

The CDR3 DNA sequence: TGTGCCAGCAGCTTGGAAGACGACAGATTCTACGAGCAGTACTTC. Protein: CASSLEDDRFYEQYF. V usage is TRBV7-2 and J usage is TRBJ2-5, with D perhaps TRBD1 (5 bases). TRBJ2-7 matches the DNA end more closely, so the J call is doubtful. The CDR3 consists of 15 residues. CDR1 and CDR2 from the germline V gene are SGHTA and FQGNSA.